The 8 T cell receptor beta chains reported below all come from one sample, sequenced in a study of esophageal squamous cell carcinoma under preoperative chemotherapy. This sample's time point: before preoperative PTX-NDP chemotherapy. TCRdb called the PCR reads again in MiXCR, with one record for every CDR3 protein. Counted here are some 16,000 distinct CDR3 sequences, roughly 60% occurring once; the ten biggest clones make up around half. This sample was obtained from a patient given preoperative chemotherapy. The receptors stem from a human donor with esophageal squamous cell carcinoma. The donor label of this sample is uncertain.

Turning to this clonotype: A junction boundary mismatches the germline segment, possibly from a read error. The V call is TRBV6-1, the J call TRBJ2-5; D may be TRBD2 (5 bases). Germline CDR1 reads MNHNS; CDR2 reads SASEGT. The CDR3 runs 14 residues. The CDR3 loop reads CAGLAGREEEIQYF. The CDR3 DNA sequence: TGTGCGGGCCTAGCCGGCCGTGAAGAAGAGATCCAGTACTTC.

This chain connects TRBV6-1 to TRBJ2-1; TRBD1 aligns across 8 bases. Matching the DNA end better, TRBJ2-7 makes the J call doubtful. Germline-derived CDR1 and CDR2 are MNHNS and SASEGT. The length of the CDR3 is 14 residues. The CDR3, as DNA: TGTGCCAGCATGACCAGGGGGCCGACCTACGAGCAGTACTTC. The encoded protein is CASMTRGPTYEQYF.

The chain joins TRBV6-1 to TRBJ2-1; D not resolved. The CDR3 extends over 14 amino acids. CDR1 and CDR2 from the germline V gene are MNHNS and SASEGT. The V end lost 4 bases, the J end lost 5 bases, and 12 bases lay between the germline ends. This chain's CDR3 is CASSALDRNNEQFF. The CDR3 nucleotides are TGTGCCAGCAGTGCCCTAGATAGAAACAATGAGCAGTTCTTC.

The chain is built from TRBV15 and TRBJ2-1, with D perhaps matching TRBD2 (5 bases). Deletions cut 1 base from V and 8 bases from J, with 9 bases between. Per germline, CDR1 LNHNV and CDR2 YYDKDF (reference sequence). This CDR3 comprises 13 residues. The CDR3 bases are TGTGCCACCAGCAGAGTAGCGTCCGATGAGCAGTTCTTC. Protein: CATSRVASDEQFF.

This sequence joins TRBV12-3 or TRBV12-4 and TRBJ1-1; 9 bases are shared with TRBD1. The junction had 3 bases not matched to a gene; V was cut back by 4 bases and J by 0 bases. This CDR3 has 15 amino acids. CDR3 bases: TGTGCCAGCAGTTCGACAGGGGGTATGAACACTGAAGCTTTCTTT. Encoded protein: CASSSTGGMNTEAFF.

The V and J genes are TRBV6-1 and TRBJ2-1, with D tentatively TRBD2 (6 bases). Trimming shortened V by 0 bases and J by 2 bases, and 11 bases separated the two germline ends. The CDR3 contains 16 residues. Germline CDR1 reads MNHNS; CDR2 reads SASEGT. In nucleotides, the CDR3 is TGTGCCAGCAGTGAAGCGCGCGGGGACCCCTACAATGAGCAGTTCTTC. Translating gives CASSEARGDPYNEQFF.

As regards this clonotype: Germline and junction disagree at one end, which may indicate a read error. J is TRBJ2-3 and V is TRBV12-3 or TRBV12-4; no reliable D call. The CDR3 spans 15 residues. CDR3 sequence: CASSGLGFGTDTQYF. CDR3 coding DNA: TGTGCCAGCAGTGGGCTGGGGTTTGGCACAGATACCCAGTATTTT.

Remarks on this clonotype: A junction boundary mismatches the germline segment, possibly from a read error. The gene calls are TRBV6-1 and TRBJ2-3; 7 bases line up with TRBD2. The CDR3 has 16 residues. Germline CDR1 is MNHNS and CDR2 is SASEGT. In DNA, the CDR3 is TGTGCCAGCGGGGGAGGTGGGGGGGGAGCCCCAGAGACGCAGTATTTC. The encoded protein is CASGGGGGGAPETQYF.